The TCR beta chain described here comes from a study of blood T cell repertoires in COVID-19. Background on the study: Collection of acute and convalescent COVID-19 samples took place in the United States, Italy and Spain. Nucleic acid was either cDNA or gDNA, and it came from T cells, B-cell-depleted T cells, or PBMCs.

The trim removed 5 bases at V and 4 bases at J, leaving 14 bases unmatched. The germline gives CDR1 SEHNR, CDR2 FQNEAQ (reference sequence). CDR3 size: 18 residues. TCRdb's copy holds only in-frame clones and misses some; the assay was immunoSEQ multiplex PCR. The sample lists 100,000 or so clones, approximately 80% occurring once. The rearrangement links TRBV7-9 to TRBJ1-6; 7 nucleotides align to TRBD1. The clonotype was recovered from a woman aged 80 or older with acute or convalescent COVID-19. Input material: peripheral blood. The CDR3 DNA sequence: TGTGCCAGCAGCCAAGAGGCGGGCAGGGGGAATTATAATTCACCCCTCCACTTT. It is translated as CASSQEAGRGNYNSPLHF.